These 20 T cell receptor beta chains came from one sample sequenced in a study of technical replicates of blood from several donors. Profiling relied on immunoSEQ multiplex PCR, and the TCRdb table lists in-frame clones only, not all of them. This sample yields some 75,000 clones, of which about 96% are seen a single time; under 0.4% belongs to the top ten. The sequencing sample was made of T cells isolated from PBMCs. The receptors here all came from a human donor in good health.

The J gene is TRBJ2-7, the V gene TRBV27, with TRBD2 as a possible D gene (6 bases). From germline, CDR1 is MNHEY and CDR2 SMNVEV (reference sequence). Trimming cost V 8 bases and J 7 bases, with 18 bases left between them. The CDR3 covers 13 residues. CDR3 protein: CASGPERAFEQYF. The CDR3 DNA reads as TGTGCCAGCGGCCCGGAGCGGGCCTTTGAGCAGTACTTC.

The CDR3 sequence: CASSWGRTYEQYF. The CDR3 DNA is TGTGCCAGCAGTTGGGGCAGGACCTACGAGCAGTACTTC. The chain links TRBV27 to TRBJ2-7; D possibly corresponds to TRBD1 (5 bases). The CDR3 runs to 13 residues. Germline V gives CDR1 MNHEY, CDR2 SMNVEV (reference sequence). V shed 4 bases and J shed 2 bases, with 9 bases lying between them.

The chain joins TRBV4-3 to TRBJ1-1, with D uncertain. The V end was cut by 0 bases, the J end by 5 bases, with 13 bases between. The CDR3 runs to 15 residues. CDR1 is LGHNA, CDR2 YSLEER, per germline. CDR3 in DNA: TGCGCCAGCAGCCAAGAGGAGGTAGGGTTTACTGAAGCTTTCTTT. Translating it yields CASSQEEVGFTEAFF.

V and J are TRBV4-1 and TRBJ2-6; possibly TRBD2 for D (6 bases). The CDR3 extends over 17 amino acids. The germline gives CDR1 MGHRA, CDR2 YSYEKL. Trimming left V 1 base short and J 2 bases short, with 12 bases between. CDR3 protein: CASSQGSGQAGANVLTF. Written as DNA, the CDR3 is TGCGCCAGCAGCCAAGGGAGCGGGCAAGCTGGGGCCAACGTCCTGACTTTC.

V and J are TRBV11-2 and TRBJ2-1; TRBD2 aligns across 8 bases. Trimming at V came to 4 bases and at J to 3 bases, leaving 5 bases not matched to a gene. Per germline, CDR1 SGHAT and CDR2 FQNNGV. The CDR3 length is 15 residues. The CDR3 DNA reads TGTGCCAGCAGCTCACAGCGGGAGCACTACAATGAGCAGTTCTTC. Its protein is CASSSQREHYNEQFF.

The chain is built from TRBV28 and TRBJ2-7; D not certain. There are 13 residues in the CDR3. Germline V lookup: CDR1 MDHEN, CDR2 SYDVKM. The germline V and J ends were trimmed by 6 bases and 2 bases, with 11 bases remaining between them. The CDR3: CASSPTLTYEQYF. DNA of the CDR3: TGTGCCAGCAGCCCTACACTAACCTACGAGCAGTACTTC. Complete variable domain (other parts from reference TRBV28 and TRBJ2-7): DVKVTQSSRYLVKRTGEKVFLECVQDMDHENMFWYRQDPGLGLRLIYFSYDVKMKEKGDIPEGYSVSREKKERFSLILESASTNQTSMYLCASSPTLTYEQYFGPGTRLTVT.

This chain connects TRBV29-1 to TRBJ1-2, with D possibly being TRBD1 (5 bases). Germline lookup yields CDR1 SQVTM and CDR2 ANQGSEA. Trimming took off 0 bases at V and 6 bases at J, with 11 bases between the two ends. The CDR3 has 13 amino acids. CDR3 DNA: TGCAGCGTTGAAGATCCCACCAGGGATGGCTACACCTTC. The encoded protein is CSVEDPTRDGYTF.

The chain has TRBV7-8 and TRBJ2-1, with 11 bases that match TRBD2. Trimming at V came to 1 base and at J to 0 bases, leaving 8 bases not matched to a gene. CDR1 and CDR2 (germline): SGHVS, FQNEAQ. The CDR3 spans 19 residues. CDR3 sequence reads: CASSLGLAGGKSSYNEQFF. CDR3 DNA: TGTGCCAGCAGCTTAGGGCTAGCGGGAGGCAAAAGCTCCTACAATGAGCAGTTCTTC.

This clone was counted between two and nine times. CDR3 coding DNA: TGTGCTAGTGGACCGGACACTGAAGCTTTCTTT. Translation gives CASGPDTEAFF. This rearrangement joins TRBV12-5 to TRBJ1-1; D not resolved. CDR1 is LGHNT, CDR2 FRNRAP, per germline. The CDR3 totals 11 residues. Trimming took 6 bases from V and 3 from J, leaving 5 bases between them.

The chain is built from TRBV9 and TRBJ1-2; no definite D call. The CDR3 loop spans 15 amino acids. Germline lookup yields CDR1 SGDLS and CDR2 YYNGEE. V lost 4 bases and J lost 0, with 13 bases in between. DNA for the CDR3: TGTGCCAGCAGCCCCTTTGATACTCCTAACTATGGCTACACCTTC. Translating it yields CASSPFDTPNYGYTF.

J is TRBJ2-2 and V is TRBV9; D perhaps matches TRBD2 (7 bases). Trimming took off 4 bases at V and 3 bases at J, with 19 bases between the two ends. The CDR3 covers 17 residues. Per germline, CDR1 SGDLS and CDR2 YYNGEE. This chain's CDR3 is CASSQNTEGGYTGELFF. In DNA form, the CDR3 reads TGTGCCAGCAGCCAAAATACGGAGGGGGGGTACACCGGGGAGCTGTTTTTT. Using reference TRBV9 and TRBJ2-2 for the parts outside the CDR3, the full variable domain is DSGVTQTPKHLITATGQRVTLRCSPRSGDLSVYWYQQSLDQGLQFLIQYYNGEERAKGNILERFSAQQFPDLHSELNLSSLELGDSALYFCASSQNTEGGYTGELFFGEGSRLTVL.

The gene calls are TRBV10-1 and TRBJ2-1; TRBD2 aligns across 7 bases. The CDR3 covers 14 residues. V lost 5 bases and J lost 6; bases outside the gene matches: 7. Germline CDR1 and CDR2: WNHNN and SYGVQD (reference sequence). CDR3 region: CASSSSGEFNEQFF. The CDR3 DNA reads as TGCGCCAGCAGTTCGAGCGGGGAATTCAATGAGCAGTTCTTC.

The chain couples TRBV11-3 to TRBJ2-2; 8 nucleotides line up with TRBD2. V lost 0 bases to trimming and J lost 4 bases; unmatched junction nucleotides: 7. The CDR3 is made up of 17 amino acids. The germline V gene encodes CDR1 SGHNT and CDR2 YENEEA. The CDR3 here is CASSLDRSGSITGELFF. As DNA, the CDR3 is TGTGCCAGCAGCTTAGATCGAAGCGGGAGTATCACCGGGGAGCTGTTTTTT.

This clone was counted a single time. The rearrangement uses TRBV5-1 and TRBJ1-1; possibly TRBD1 for D (6 bases). The ends were cut back, 1 base at V and 0 bases at J, with 13 bases in the middle. Germline V gene lookup returns CDR1 SGHRS and CDR2 YFSETQ. CDR3 size: 16 residues. The CDR3 loop reads CASSLLPRQVNTEAFF. CDR3 DNA sequence: TGCGCCAGCAGCTTGTTGCCCCGACAGGTGAACACTGAAGCTTTCTTT.

The genes are TRBV29-1 and TRBJ1-1; D may be TRBD1 (5 bases). This CDR3 comprises 14 residues. Germline CDR1 SQVTM, CDR2 ANQGSEA. V lost 0 bases and J 1 base, leaving 9 bases between the germline ends. Here the CDR3 reads CSVEETAKNTEAFF. DNA of the CDR3: TGCAGCGTTGAAGAGACAGCGAAGAACACTGAAGCTTTCTTT.

The chain is built from TRBV6-6 and TRBJ1-3; D remains ambiguous. Trimming removed 8 bases at V and 4 bases at J, with 18 bases between. Germline V CDR1 and CDR2: MNHNY, SVGAGI (reference sequence). The CDR3 extends over 15 amino acids. The CDR3 DNA reads as TGTGCCAGCGTCTTAGAGGGAGCGCGGGGAAACACCATATATTTT. Translated: CASVLEGARGNTIYF.

This rearrangement joins TRBV7-9 to TRBJ2-7; 8 nucleotides agree with TRBD1. The germline CDR1 and CDR2 sequences are SEHNR and FQNEAQ (reference sequence). V lost 5 bases to trimming and J lost 0 bases; unmatched junction nucleotides: 3. The CDR3 sequence is 14 residues long. In nucleotides, the CDR3 is TGTGCCAGCAGCGATACAGGGGGCTCCTACGAGCAGTACTTC. It codes for CASSDTGGSYEQYF. Using reference TRBV7-9 and TRBJ2-7 for the parts outside the CDR3, the full variable domain is DTGVSQNPRHKITKRGQNVTFRCDPISEHNRLYWYRQTLGQGPEFLTYFQNEAQLEKSRLLSDRFSAERPKGSFSTLEIQRTEQGDSAMYLCASSDTGGSYEQYFGPGTRLTVT.

The V call is TRBV6-6, the J call TRBJ2-1; 9 bases line up with TRBD1. Germline assignment: CDR1 MNHNY and CDR2 SVGAGI (reference sequence). The CDR3 has 16 residues. The junction had 10 bases not matched to a gene; V was cut back by 7 bases and J by 3 bases. DNA of the CDR3: TGTGCCAGCAAAGGTGTACAGGGGGCAGGCTACAATGAGCAGTTCTTC. This gives the protein CASKGVQGAGYNEQFF.

V and J are TRBV6-6 and TRBJ1-3; maybe TRBD1 (5 bases). The CDR3 sequence is 14 residues long. Germline loops: CDR1 MNHNY, CDR2 SVGAGI (reference sequence). V lost 4 bases and J 2 bases, leaving 9 bases between the germline ends. DNA for the CDR3: TGTGCCAGCAGTTCAGGGCCTGCTGGAAACACCATATATTTT. Translation gives CASSSGPAGNTIYF.

The CDR3: CASSPELNTEAFF. CDR3 in DNA: TGTGCCAGCAGCCCAGAACTGAACACTGAAGCTTTCTTT. The chain uses TRBV7-6 and TRBJ1-1; D call uncertain. The CDR3 extends over 13 amino acids. Germline CDR1 and CDR2: SGHVS and FNYEAQ. The V end was cut by 5 bases, the J end by 0 bases, with 7 bases between.